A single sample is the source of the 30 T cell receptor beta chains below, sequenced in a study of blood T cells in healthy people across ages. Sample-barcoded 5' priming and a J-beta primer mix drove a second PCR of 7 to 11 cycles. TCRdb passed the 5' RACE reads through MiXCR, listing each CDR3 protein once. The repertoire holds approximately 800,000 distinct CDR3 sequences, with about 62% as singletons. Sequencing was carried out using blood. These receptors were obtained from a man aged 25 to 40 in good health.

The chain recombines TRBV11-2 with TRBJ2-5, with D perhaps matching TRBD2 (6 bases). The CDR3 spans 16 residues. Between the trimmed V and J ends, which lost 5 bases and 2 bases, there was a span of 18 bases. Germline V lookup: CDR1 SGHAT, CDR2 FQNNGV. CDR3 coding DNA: TGTGCCAGCAGCCCGTTCGGGGCGGGGCGGCAAGAGACCCAGTACTTC. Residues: CASSPFGAGRQETQYF.

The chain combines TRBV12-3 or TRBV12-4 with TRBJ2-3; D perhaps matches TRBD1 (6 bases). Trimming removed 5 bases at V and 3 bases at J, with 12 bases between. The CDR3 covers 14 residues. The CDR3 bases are TGTGCCAGCAGTACCACAGGGAGAACAGATACGCAGTATTTT. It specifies CASSTTGRTDTQYF.

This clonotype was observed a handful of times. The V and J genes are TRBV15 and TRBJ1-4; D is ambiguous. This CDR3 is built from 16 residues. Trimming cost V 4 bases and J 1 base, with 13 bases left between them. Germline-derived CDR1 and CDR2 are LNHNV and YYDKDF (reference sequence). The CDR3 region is CATSTAYSLTNEKLFF. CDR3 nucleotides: TGTGCCACCAGCACCGCCTACAGCTTAACTAATGAAAAACTGTTTTTT.

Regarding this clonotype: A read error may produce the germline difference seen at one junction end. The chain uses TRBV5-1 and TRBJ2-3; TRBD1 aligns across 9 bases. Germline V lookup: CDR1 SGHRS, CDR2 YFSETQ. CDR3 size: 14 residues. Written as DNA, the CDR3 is TGTGCCAGCAGCGCTGGACAGGGGACCGATACGCAGTATTTT. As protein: CASSAGQGTDTQYF.

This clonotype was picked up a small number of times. In DNA, the CDR3 is TGTGCCAGCAGCTTAGATGCTAGCGGGACCTACAATGAGCAGTTCTTC. Protein: CASSLDASGTYNEQFF. V gene TRBV7-2 combines with J gene TRBJ2-1; 9 bases are a match to TRBD2. Losses at the gene ends were 1 base for V and 2 bases for J; bases not matched to a gene: 3. The CDR3 is made up of 16 amino acids. Per germline, CDR1 SGHTA and CDR2 FQGNSA. Looking up the rest from reference TRBV7-2 and TRBJ2-1 gives the full variable domain: GAGVSQSPSNKVTEKGKDVELRCDPISGHTALYWYRQSLGQGLEFLIYFQGNSAPDKSGLPSDRFSAERTGGSVSTLTIQRTQQEDSAVYLCASSLDASGTYNEQFFGPGTRLTVL.

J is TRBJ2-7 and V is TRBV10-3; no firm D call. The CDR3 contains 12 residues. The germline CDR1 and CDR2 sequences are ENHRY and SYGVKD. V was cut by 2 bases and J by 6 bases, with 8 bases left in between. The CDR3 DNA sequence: TGTGCCATCAGTGAGACAAGTGCCGAGCAGTACTTC. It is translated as CAISETSAEQYF.

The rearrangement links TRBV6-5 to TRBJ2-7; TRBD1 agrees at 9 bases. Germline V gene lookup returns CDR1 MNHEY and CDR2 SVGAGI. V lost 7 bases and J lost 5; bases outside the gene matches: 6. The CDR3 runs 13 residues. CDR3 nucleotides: TGTGCCAGCATCGACAGGGGGAGAGACGAGCAGTACTTC. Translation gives CASIDRGRDEQYF.

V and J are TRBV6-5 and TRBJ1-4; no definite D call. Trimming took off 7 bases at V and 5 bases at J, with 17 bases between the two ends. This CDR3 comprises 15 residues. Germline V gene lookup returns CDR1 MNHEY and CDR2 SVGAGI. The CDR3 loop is CASTRSGARNEKLFF. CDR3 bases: TGTGCCAGCACGAGGTCGGGAGCTCGGAATGAAAAACTGTTTTTT.

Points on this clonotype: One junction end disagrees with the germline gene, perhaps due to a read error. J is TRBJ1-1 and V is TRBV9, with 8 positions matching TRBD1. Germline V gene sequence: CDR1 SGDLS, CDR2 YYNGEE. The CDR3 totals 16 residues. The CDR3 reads CAGSVDDTGGNTEAFF. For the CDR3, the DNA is TGTGCCGGCAGCGTTGATGACACAGGGGGGAACACTGAAGCTTTCTTT.

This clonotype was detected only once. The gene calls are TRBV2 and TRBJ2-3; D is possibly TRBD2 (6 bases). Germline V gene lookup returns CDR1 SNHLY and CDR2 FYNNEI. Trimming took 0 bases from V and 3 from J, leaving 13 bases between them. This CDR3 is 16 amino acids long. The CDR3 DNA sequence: TGTGCCAGCAGTGAAGCGCTTCGCGGGGAGACAGATACGCAGTATTTT. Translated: CASSEALRGETDTQYF.

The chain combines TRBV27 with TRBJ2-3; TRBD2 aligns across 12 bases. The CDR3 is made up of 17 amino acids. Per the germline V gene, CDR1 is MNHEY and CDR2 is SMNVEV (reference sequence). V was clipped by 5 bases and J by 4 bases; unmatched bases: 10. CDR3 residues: CASSPALLAGGPDTQYF. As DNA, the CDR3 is TGTGCCAGCAGTCCTGCCTTACTAGCGGGGGGCCCAGATACGCAGTATTTT.

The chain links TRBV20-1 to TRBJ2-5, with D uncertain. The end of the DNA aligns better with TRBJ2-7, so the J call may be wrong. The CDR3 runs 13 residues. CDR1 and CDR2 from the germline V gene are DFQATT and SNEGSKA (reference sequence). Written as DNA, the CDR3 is TGCAGTGCTAGAGCCCCGGTATCCTACGAGCAGTACTTC. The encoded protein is CSARAPVSYEQYF.

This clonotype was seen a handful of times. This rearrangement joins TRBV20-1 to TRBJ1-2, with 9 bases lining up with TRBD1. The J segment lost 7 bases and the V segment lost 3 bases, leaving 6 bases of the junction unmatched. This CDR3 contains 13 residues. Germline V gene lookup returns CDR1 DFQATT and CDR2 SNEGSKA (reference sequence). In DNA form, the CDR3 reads TGCAGTGCTAGTTTACAGGGGGCAGGTGGCTACACCTTC. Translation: CSASLQGAGGYTF.

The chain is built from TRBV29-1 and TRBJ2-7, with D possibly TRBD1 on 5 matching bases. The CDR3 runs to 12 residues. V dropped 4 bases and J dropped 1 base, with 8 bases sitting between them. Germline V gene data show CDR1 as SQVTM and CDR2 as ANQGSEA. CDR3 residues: CSVGAGSYEQYF. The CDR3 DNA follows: TGCAGCGTTGGGGCAGGGTCCTACGAGCAGTACTTC.

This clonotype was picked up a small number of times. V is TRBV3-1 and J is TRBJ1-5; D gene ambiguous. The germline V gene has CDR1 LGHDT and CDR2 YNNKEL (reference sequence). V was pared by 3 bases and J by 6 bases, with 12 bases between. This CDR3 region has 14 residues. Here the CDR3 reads CASSHGGRRQPQHF. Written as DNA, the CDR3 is TGTGCCAGCAGCCATGGAGGAAGACGTCAGCCCCAGCATTTT.

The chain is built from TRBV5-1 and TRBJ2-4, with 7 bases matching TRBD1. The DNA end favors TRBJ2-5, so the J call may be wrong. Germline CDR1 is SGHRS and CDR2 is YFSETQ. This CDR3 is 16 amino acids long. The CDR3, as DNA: TGCGCCAGCCAAGATCGAATCGACAGGGTGGGGGAGACCCAGTACTTC. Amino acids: CASQDRIDRVGETQYF.

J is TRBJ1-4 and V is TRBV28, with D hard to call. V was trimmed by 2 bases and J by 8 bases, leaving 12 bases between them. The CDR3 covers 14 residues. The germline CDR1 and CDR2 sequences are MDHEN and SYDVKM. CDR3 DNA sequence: TGTGCCAGCAGTTTAACCTTAGTGCCCGAAAAACTGTTTTTT. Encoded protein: CASSLTLVPEKLFF. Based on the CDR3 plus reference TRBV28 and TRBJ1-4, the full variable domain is DVKVTQSSRYLVKRTGEKVFLECVQDMDHENMFWYRQDPGLGLRLIYFSYDVKMKEKGDIPEGYSVSREKKERFSLILESASTNQTSMYLCASSLTLVPEKLFFGSGTQLSVL.

The CDR3 sequence is CASRGGLAGAYNEQFF. The CDR3 region has the DNA TGTGCCAGCAGGGGCGGACTAGCGGGTGCCTACAATGAGCAGTTCTTC. The chain links TRBV6-2 or TRBV6-3 to TRBJ2-1; 11 positions match TRBD2. CDR1 MNHEY and CDR2 SVGEGT come from the germline V gene. Unmatched junction bases numbered 6, after V lost 6 bases and J lost 2 bases. The CDR3 totals 16 residues.

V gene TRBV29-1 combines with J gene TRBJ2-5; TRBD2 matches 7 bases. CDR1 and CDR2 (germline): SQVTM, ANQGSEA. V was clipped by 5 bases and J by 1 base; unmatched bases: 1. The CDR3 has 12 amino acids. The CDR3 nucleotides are TGCAGCGTTCTAGCGGCCCAAGAGACCCAGTACTTC. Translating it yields CSVLAAQETQYF.

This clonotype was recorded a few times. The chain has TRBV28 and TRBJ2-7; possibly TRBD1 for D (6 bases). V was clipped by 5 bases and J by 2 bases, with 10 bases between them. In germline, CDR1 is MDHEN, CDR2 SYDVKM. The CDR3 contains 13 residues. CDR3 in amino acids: CASSTGQPYEQYF. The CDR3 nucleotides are TGTGCCAGCAGTACCGGACAGCCCTACGAGCAGTACTTC. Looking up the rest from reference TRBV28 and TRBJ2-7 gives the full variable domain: DVKVTQSSRYLVKRTGEKVFLECVQDMDHENMFWYRQDPGLGLRLIYFSYDVKMKEKGDIPEGYSVSREKKERFSLILESASTNQTSMYLCASSTGQPYEQYFGPGTRLTVT.

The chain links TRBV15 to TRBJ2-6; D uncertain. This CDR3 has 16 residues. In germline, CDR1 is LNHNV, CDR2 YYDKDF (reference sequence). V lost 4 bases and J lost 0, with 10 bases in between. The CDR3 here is CATSIGMDSGANVLTF. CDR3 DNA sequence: TGTGCCACCAGCATTGGTATGGACTCTGGGGCCAACGTCCTGACTTTC.

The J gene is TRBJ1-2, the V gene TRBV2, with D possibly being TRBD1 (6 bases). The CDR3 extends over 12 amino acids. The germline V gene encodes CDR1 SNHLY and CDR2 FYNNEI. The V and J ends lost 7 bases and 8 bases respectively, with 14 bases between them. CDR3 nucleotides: TGTGCCAGCAAGGAAAACAGGGAGGGCTACACCTTC. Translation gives CASKENREGYTF.

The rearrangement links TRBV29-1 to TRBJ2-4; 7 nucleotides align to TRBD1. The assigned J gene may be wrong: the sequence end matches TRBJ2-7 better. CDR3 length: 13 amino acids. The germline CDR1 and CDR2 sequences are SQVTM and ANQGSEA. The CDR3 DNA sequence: TGCAGCGTTGACGGGCAGGGGGTCTACGAGCAGTACTTC. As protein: CSVDGQGVYEQYF.

The CDR3 loop reads CASSEGGSLNEQFF. CDR3 coding DNA: TGTGCCAGCAGCGAGGGGGGTTCGCTCAATGAGCAGTTCTTC. V is TRBV7-3 and J is TRBJ2-1; the D gene could be TRBD1 or TRBD2 (6 bases each). V was pared by 5 bases and J by 6 bases, with 14 bases between. CDR1 is SGHTA, CDR2 FQGTGA, per germline. The CDR3 is made up of 14 amino acids.

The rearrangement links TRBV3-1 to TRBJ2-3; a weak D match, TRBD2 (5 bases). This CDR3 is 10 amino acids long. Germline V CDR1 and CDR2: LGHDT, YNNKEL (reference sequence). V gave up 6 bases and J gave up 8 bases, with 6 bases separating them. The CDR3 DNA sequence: TGTGCCAGCAGGGACTCTACGCAGTATTTT. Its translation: CASRDSTQYF.

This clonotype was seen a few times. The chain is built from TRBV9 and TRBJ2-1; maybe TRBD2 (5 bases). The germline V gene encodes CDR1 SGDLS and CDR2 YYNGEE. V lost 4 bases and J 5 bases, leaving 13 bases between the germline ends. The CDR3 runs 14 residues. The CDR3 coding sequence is TGTGCCAGCAGCCCTCTGGGGAGAAACAATGAGCAGTTCTTC. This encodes CASSPLGRNNEQFF.

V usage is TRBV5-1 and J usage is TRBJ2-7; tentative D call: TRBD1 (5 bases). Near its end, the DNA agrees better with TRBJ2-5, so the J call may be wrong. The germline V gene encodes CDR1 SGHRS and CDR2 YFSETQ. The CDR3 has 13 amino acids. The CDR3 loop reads CASSTQGSETQYF. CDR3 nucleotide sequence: TGCGCCAGCAGCACCCAGGGTTCAGAGACCCAGTACTTC.

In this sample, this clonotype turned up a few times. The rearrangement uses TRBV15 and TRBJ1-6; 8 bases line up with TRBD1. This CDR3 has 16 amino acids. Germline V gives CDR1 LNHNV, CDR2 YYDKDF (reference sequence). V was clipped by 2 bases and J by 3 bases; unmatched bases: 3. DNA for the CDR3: TGTGCCACCAGCAGATTTGACAGGGGCTATAATTCACCCCTCCACTTT. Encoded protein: CATSRFDRGYNSPLHF.

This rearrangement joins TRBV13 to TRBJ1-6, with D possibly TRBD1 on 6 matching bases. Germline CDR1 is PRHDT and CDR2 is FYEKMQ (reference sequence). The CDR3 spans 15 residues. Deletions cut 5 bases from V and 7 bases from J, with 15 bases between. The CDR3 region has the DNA TGTGCCAGCAGCATAGACATCGGGGGCAATTCACCCCTCCACTTT. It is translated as CASSIDIGGNSPLHF.

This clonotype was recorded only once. The CDR3 DNA is TGCAGTGCTAGAGGCCAGAGTGTGAGCGGGGGGCTCACAGATACGCAGTATTTT. As protein: CSARGQSVSGGLTDTQYF. The chain is built from TRBV20-1 and TRBJ2-3, with 9 bases that match TRBD2. The junction had 13 bases not matched to a gene; V was cut back by 1 base and J by 2 bases. Looked up from germline, CDR1 is DFQATT and CDR2 is SNEGSKA (reference sequence). This CDR3 region has 18 residues.